This T cell receptor beta chain was sequenced in a study of identical twins. This clonotype was detected only a few times. Its target is not known. Broader study findings: Researchers reported excess low generation probability among twin-shared out-of-frame alpha sequences.

Unique molecular identifiers were present on the cDNA, and a universal primer site came from template switching. In TCRdb, the 5' RACE reads were re-called with MiXCR into one record per CDR3 protein. Among around 570,000 distinct CDR3 sequences, nearly 10% were seen once, and the ten largest hold under 3%. Trimming stripped 7 bases from V and 0 bases from J, with 16 bases between. The CDR3 loop spans 16 amino acids. Germline V gene data show CDR1 as SGHRS and CDR2 as YFSETQ. These records were also assigned to another study, of yellow fever vaccine responses in identical twins.

The V and J genes are TRBV5-1 and TRBJ2-2; D is perhaps TRBD2 (6 bases). Sequencing was performed on PBMCs. This TCR came from a young woman in good health. The CDR3 DNA reads TGCGCCAGCTCTCGGTGGGGGGAGACGAACACCGGGGAGCTGTTTTTT. Translation gives CASSRWGETNTGELFF. Supplemented by reference TRBV5-1 and TRBJ2-2, the full variable domain reads KAGVTQTPRYLIKTRGQQVTLSCSPISGHRSVSWYQQTPGQGLQFLFEYFSETQRNKGNFPGRFSGRQFSNSRSEMNVSTLELGDSALYLCASSRWGETNTGELFFGEGSRLTVL.